The 25 T cell receptor beta chains reported below all come from one sample, sequenced in a study of CD8 T cells in ankylosing spondylitis. TCRdb reanalysed the 5' RACE reads using MiXCR and keeps one entry per CDR3 protein. The sample gives some 700,000 distinct CDR3 sequences, about 20% of which show up once; under 20% is in the top ten. For these receptors, no antigen is known. Whole-study findings and limits: Characteristic, it appeared, of ankylosing spondylitis blood was a TCR beta motif of fewer than 10 highly homologous variants.

Sequencing was carried out using blood, either unsorted or a sorted T cell fraction (not recorded which). The receptors were gathered from a male donor with ankylosing spondylitis.

The DNA of the CDR3 is TGTGCCAGCAGTTGGCTGCGGGAGTCCGGGGAGCTGTTTTTT. It specifies CASSWLRESGELFF. The chain uses TRBV6-2 or TRBV6-3 and TRBJ2-2; TRBD2 matches 7 bases. CDR3 size: 14 residues. Germline CDR1 MNHEY, CDR2 SVGEGT. With V trimmed by 4 bases and J by 6 bases, 5 bases remained unmatched.

This clonotype was recorded a few times. This chain uses TRBV20-1 with TRBJ2-2; tentatively, D is TRBD2 (5 bases). This CDR3 has 12 residues. Germline V gene data show CDR1 as DFQATT and CDR2 as SNEGSKA (reference sequence). V dropped 5 bases and J dropped 5 bases, with 9 bases sitting between them. CDR3 sequence reads: CSAPDFTGELFF. The CDR3, as DNA: TGCAGTGCTCCGGACTTTACCGGGGAGCTGTTTTTT.

The chain carries TRBV24-1 and TRBJ2-1; D might be TRBD2 (6 bases). V was trimmed by 5 bases and J by 2 bases, leaving 12 bases between them. The CDR3 spans 15 residues. From germline, CDR1 is KGHDR and CDR2 SFDVKD. Written as DNA, the CDR3 is TGTGCCACCAGTGTGTCGGAGGGGCCCTACAATGAGCAGTTCTTC. Encoded protein: CATSVSEGPYNEQFF.

The table lists this clonotype with a few counts. This sequence joins TRBV28 and TRBJ2-7, with D tentatively TRBD1 (6 bases). Germline V gene data show CDR1 as MDHEN and CDR2 as SYDVKM. V gave up 3 bases and J gave up 6 bases, with 15 bases separating them. This CDR3 has 14 residues. CDR3 sequence reads: CASSLLPFRGEQYF. DNA of the CDR3: TGTGCCAGCAGTTTGCTACCCTTCAGGGGCGAGCAGTACTTC.

V gene TRBV20-1 combines with J gene TRBJ1-1; possibly TRBD1 for D (6 bases). This CDR3 is built from 15 residues. V dropped 6 bases and J dropped 1 base, with 18 bases sitting between them. CDR1 is DFQATT, CDR2 SNEGSKA, per germline (reference sequence). CDR3 protein: CSAPNQGKRNTEAFF. CDR3 coding DNA: TGCAGTGCGCCCAATCAGGGGAAACGGAACACTGAAGCTTTCTTT.

This clonotype was seen only a few times. V is TRBV18 and J is TRBJ1-1, with 7 bases that match TRBD1. Germline CDR1 and CDR2: KGHSH and LQKENI. The CDR3 totals 13 residues. V lost 4 bases, J lost 5 bases, and 4 bases stayed unmatched. The CDR3 DNA follows: TGTGCCAGCTCACAGGGGGCGCTTACTGAAGCTTTCTTT. Translating it yields CASSQGALTEAFF.

This chain uses TRBV5-1 with TRBJ2-1; TRBD1 matches 9 bases. With 4 bases clipped from V and 6 bases from J, the junction kept 5 bases outside the gene matches. The CDR3 is 14 amino acids. Germline V gene data show CDR1 as SGHRS and CDR2 as YFSETQ. As DNA, the CDR3 is TGCGCCAGCAGCCCTGGGACAGGGCCCAATGAGCAGTTCTTC. This gives the protein CASSPGTGPNEQFF.

The chain combines TRBV4-2 with TRBJ2-2; D may be TRBD1 (7 bases). The CDR3 covers 19 residues. CDR1 and CDR2 (germline): LGHNA, YNFKEQ. V was clipped by 1 base and J by 1 base, with 19 bases between them. The CDR3 protein is CASSQGGDSRFLNTGELFF. The CDR3 nucleotides read TGTGCCAGCAGCCAAGGGGGGGACAGCCGCTTCTTGAACACCGGGGAGCTGTTTTTT.

This rearrangement joins TRBV6-2 or TRBV6-3 to TRBJ2-3; D call uncertain. Germline V gives CDR1 MNHEY, CDR2 SVGEGT. The ends were cut back, 2 bases at V and 2 bases at J, with 8 bases in the middle. CDR3 length equals 14 residues. Written as DNA, the CDR3 is TGTGCCAGCAGTTACCGCAGTCCCACAGATACGCAGTATTTT. Amino acid sequence: CASSYRSPTDTQYF.

The rearrangement joins TRBV5-4 to TRBJ2-3; 9 bases match TRBD2. The CDR3 has 19 amino acids. Germline lookup yields CDR1 SGHNT and CDR2 YYREEE (reference sequence). The V gene end was trimmed by 2 bases and the J gene end by 1 base; junction bases not matched to a gene: 14. The CDR3 protein is CASSFLPSGGRDRTDTQYF. The CDR3 DNA follows: TGTGCCAGCAGCTTTCTCCCAAGCGGGGGGAGAGACCGCACAGATACGCAGTATTTT.

This chain uses TRBV27 with TRBJ2-3; tentatively, D is TRBD1 (6 bases). The CDR3 spans 12 residues. Between the trimmed V and J ends, which lost 4 bases and 5 bases, there was a span of 7 bases. Germline V gene sequence: CDR1 MNHEY, CDR2 SMNVEV (reference sequence). The CDR3 DNA sequence: TGTGCCAGCAGTTCAGGGGTAGATACGCAGTATTTT. This codes for CASSSGVDTQYF.

This clonotype was picked up many times. In DNA, the CDR3 is TGTGCCAGCAGTTTACCCCACAGGGGGCACTACAATGAGCAGTTCTTC. Residues: CASSLPHRGHYNEQFF. This chain joins TRBV12-3 or TRBV12-4 and TRBJ2-1; 9 nucleotides line up with TRBD1. This CDR3 region has 16 residues. J gave up 3 bases and V 2 bases, and 5 bases lay outside the gene matches.

V gene TRBV6-1 combines with J gene TRBJ1-4; TRBD1 aligns across 11 bases. Germline CDR1 reads MNHNS; CDR2 reads SASEGT. The V segment lost 11 bases and the J segment 6 bases; nucleotides outside the gene matches: 8. This CDR3 has 14 amino acids. CDR3 loop: CAGTGTGGDEKLFF. CDR3 DNA: TGTGCCGGCACCGGGACAGGGGGGGATGAAAAACTGTTTTTT.

As regards this clonotype: The junction does not match germline at one end; this may be a read error. The V gene is TRBV12-3 or TRBV12-4, the J gene TRBJ2-2, with 10 bases fitting TRBD2. This CDR3 is built from 16 residues. CDR3 DNA sequence: TGTGCCGGCAGTTTGGGGACTAGCGTTGGCACCGGGGAGCTGTTTTTT. Its protein product is CAGSLGTSVGTGELFF.

J is TRBJ1-2 and V is TRBV18; no reliable D call. The CDR3 loop spans 13 amino acids. V was cut by 0 bases and J by 4 bases, with 6 bases left in between. Germline V gene lookup returns CDR1 KGHSH and CDR2 LQKENI. In nucleotides, the CDR3 is TGTGCCAGCTCACCACCGGGCCCCTATGGCTACACCTTC. The encoded protein is CASSPPGPYGYTF.

A few counts support this clonotype. This sequence joins TRBV27 and TRBJ2-7; D is ambiguous. The germline V and J ends were trimmed by 7 bases and 4 bases, with 11 bases remaining between them. The CDR3 runs to 12 residues. Germline-derived CDR1 and CDR2 are MNHEY and SMNVEV (reference sequence). The CDR3 is CASTKYFYEQYF. The CDR3 DNA reads as TGTGCCAGCACCAAGTACTTTTACGAGCAGTACTTC.

The CDR3: CATSRESATAKNIQYF. The CDR3 region has the DNA TGTGCCACCAGCAGAGAGTCGGCCACAGCCAAAAACATTCAGTACTTC. The rearrangement links TRBV15 to TRBJ2-4; D is unresolved. CDR1 is LNHNV, CDR2 YYDKDF, per germline (reference sequence). This CDR3 is built from 16 residues. The V end lost 0 bases, the J end lost 0 bases, and 9 bases lay between the germline ends.

This sequence joins TRBV21-1 and TRBJ2-7; the tabulated D call, TRBD1, remains unverified against the DNA. TRBV21-1 is an annotated pseudogene. The CDR3 spans 15 residues. The CDR3 sequence: CASSKCTGGRTEQYF. The CDR3 DNA sequence: TGTGCCAGCAGCAAATGTACAGGGGGCCGTACGGAGCAGTACTTC.

This sequence joins TRBV4-2 and TRBJ1-4; perhaps TRBD1 as D (6 bases). Germline values: CDR1 LGHNA, CDR2 YNFKEQ. V dropped 3 bases and J dropped 4 bases, with 15 bases sitting between them. The CDR3 runs to 16 residues. The CDR3 DNA reads TGTGCCAGCAGCCAGAAAACCGGGACAAGTAATGAAAAACTGTTTTTT. This codes for CASSQKTGTSNEKLFF.

This clonotype showed up just a few times. The chain recombines TRBV3-1 with TRBJ2-7; 8 bases align to TRBD2. The germline CDR1 and CDR2 sequences are LGHDT and YNNKEL (reference sequence). With 2 bases clipped from V and 5 bases from J, the junction kept 11 bases outside the gene matches. The CDR3 length is 16 residues. The CDR3 region is CASSQLLTGGRDEQYF. CDR3 sequence (DNA): TGTGCCAGCAGCCAACTCCTAACGGGGGGGCGGGACGAGCAGTACTTC.

The rearrangement joins TRBV6-1 to TRBJ2-1, with D possibly TRBD1 on 6 matching bases. CDR1 is MNHNS and CDR2 is SASEGT in the germline V gene. The CDR3 has 16 amino acids. Trimming took 5 bases from V and 7 from J, leaving 21 bases between them. CDR3 bases: TGTGCCAGCAGTCCCTTTCTAACAGGGCCCCAGAATGAGCAGTTCTTC. Translated, it gives CASSPFLTGPQNEQFF.

The chain links TRBV6-1 to TRBJ1-2; 12 nucleotides agree with TRBD1. The V gene's germline CDR1 is MNHNS and CDR2 SASEGT. The CDR3 consists of 15 residues. With 10 bases clipped from V and 6 bases from J, the junction kept 12 bases outside the gene matches. CDR3 sequence: CATRGTGGSQNGYTF. The DNA of the CDR3 is TGTGCCACACGCGGGACAGGGGGCAGCCAAAATGGCTACACCTTC.

The chain's CDR3 is CASRGFFGLVYEQYF. The CDR3 bases are TGTGCCAGCAGGGGTTTTTTCGGGCTCGTCTACGAGCAGTACTTC. The rearrangement uses TRBV28 and TRBJ2-7; no firm D call. V dropped 6 bases and J dropped 3 bases, with 18 bases sitting between them. The germline CDR1 and CDR2 sequences are MDHEN and SYDVKM. This CDR3 spans 15 amino acids.

This sequence joins TRBV12-3 or TRBV12-4 and TRBJ2-5; no clear D gene. The CDR3 contains 12 residues. V lost 2 bases and J lost 7, with 8 bases in between. The CDR3 here is CASSLRAGTQYF. Written as DNA, the CDR3 is TGTGCCAGCAGTTTAAGGGCAGGGACCCAGTACTTC.

This rearrangement joins TRBV7-9 to TRBJ2-1, with D tentatively TRBD2 (6 bases). The CDR3 totals 14 residues. Trimming stripped 2 bases from V and 7 bases from J, with 12 bases between. Germline CDR1 SEHNR, CDR2 FQNEAQ (reference sequence). In nucleotides, the CDR3 is TGTGCCAGCAGCTTAACCGGGGGTATGAATGAGCAGTTCTTC. Protein product: CASSLTGGMNEQFF.